Each of the 10 T cell receptor beta chains below was sequenced from the same sample in a study of regulatory T cells in long-lasting Graves disease. Arm-PCR of CDR3 regions with iRepertoire HTBI primers generated TCR beta libraries. MiXCR, applied by TCRdb to the multiplex PCR reads, yields one record per CDR3 protein. The sample carries 400,000 to 450,000 distinct CDR3 sequences, around 24% recorded once. The time point was: persistent/refractory GD, antithyroid drugs over 5 years with positive TRAb. The TCR library was made from RNA that had been extracted from PBMCs in TRIzol. The sequencing used peripheral blood mononuclear cells (PBMCs), collected when the disease was refractory, from a patient treated with antithyroid drugs. The receptors were gathered from a female donor with Graves disease.

This clonotype was detected many times. The chain is built from TRBV28 and TRBJ2-7, with 7 bases aligning to TRBD1. Germline CDR1 MDHEN, CDR2 SYDVKM. The trim removed 6 bases at V and 0 bases at J, leaving 5 bases unmatched. This CDR3 region has 14 residues. CDR3 protein: CASRSQGVSYEQYF. The CDR3 nucleotides are TGTGCCAGCAGAAGCCAGGGGGTCTCCTACGAGCAGTACTTC.

In the case of this clonotype: One base away lies a much larger clone, so this may be a sequencing read error. The chain combines TRBV27 with TRBJ1-1; no clear D. This CDR3 spans 14 amino acids. CDR1 and CDR2 from the germline V gene are MNHEY and SMNVEV (reference sequence). In nucleotides, the CDR3 is TGTACCAGCAGCTCGAAGAACCTGAACACTGAAGCTTTCTTT. This translates into CTSSSKNLNTEAFF.

This clonotype turned up a few times. The chain joins TRBV29-1 to TRBJ1-2; no firm D call. Trimming removed 3 bases at V and 8 bases at J, with 16 bases between. CDR1 is SQVTM and CDR2 is ANQGSEA in the germline V gene. The length of the CDR3 is 13 residues. CDR3 loop: CSVEYGSQWGYTF. The CDR3, as DNA: TGCAGCGTTGAGTACGGAAGTCAGTGGGGCTACACCTTC. The variable domain in full, with the rest retrieved from reference TRBV29-1 and TRBJ1-2, is SAVISQKPSRDICQRGTSLTIQCQVDSQVTMMFWYRQQPGQSLTLIATANQGSEATYESGFVIDKFPISRPNLTFSTLTVSNMSPEDSSIYLCSVEYGSQWGYTFGSGTRLTVV.

This clonotype was seen only a few times. The V call is TRBV30, the J call TRBJ1-3, with no clear D. Germline CDR1 and CDR2: GTSNPN and SVGIG (reference sequence). The CDR3 totals 15 residues. V lost 0 bases to trimming and J lost 0 bases, with 9 bases between them. CDR3 amino acids: CAWSVGYSSGNTIYF. CDR3 in DNA: TGTGCCTGGAGTGTAGGGTACTCCTCTGGAAACACCATATATTTT.

This CDR3 reads CASSWSGTGGMNTEAFF. The CDR3 coding sequence is TGTGCCAGCAGCTGGAGCGGGACAGGGGGCATGAACACTGAAGCTTTCTTT. The chain has TRBV5-8 and TRBJ1-1, with 12 bases aligning to TRBD1. CDR1 is SGHTS and CDR2 is YDEGEE in the germline V gene. The CDR3 loop spans 17 amino acids. Trimming cost V 3 bases and J 0 bases; bases outside gene matches: 6.

This clonotype was counted between two and nine times. The V call is TRBV29-1, the J call TRBJ2-2; D is tentatively TRBD1 or TRBD2 (6 bases each). Trimming left V 7 bases short and J 2 bases short, with 14 bases between. The length of the CDR3 is 14 residues. CDR1 SQVTM and CDR2 ANQGSEA come from the germline V gene. The CDR3 nucleotides are TGCAGCGCCCAGGGGCGGGACAACACCGGGGAGCTGTTTTTT. Translated, it gives CSAQGRDNTGELFF.

The chain couples TRBV28 to TRBJ2-3; the match to TRBD2 covers 8 bases. Germline CDR1 and CDR2: MDHEN and SYDVKM. Trimming cost V 6 bases and J 0 bases; bases outside gene matches: 8. CDR3 length equals 16 residues. CDR3 DNA: TGTGCCAGCAGCTTACGGGGGGGATATAGCACAGATACGCAGTATTTT. Its translation is CASSLRGGYSTDTQYF.

This sequence joins TRBV28 and TRBJ2-3, with D unclear. Germline V gene sequence: CDR1 MDHEN, CDR2 SYDVKM. V lost 5 bases to trimming and J lost 6 bases, with 18 bases between them. The CDR3 loop spans 15 amino acids. The CDR3 spells CASSATPPKPDTQYF. The CDR3 nucleotides read TGTGCCAGCAGTGCTACCCCCCCCAAACCCGATACGCAGTATTTT.

At least ten counts were recorded for this clonotype. The chain carries TRBV2 and TRBJ1-1, with a tentative D call TRBD1 (5 bases). The V gene lost 1 base and the J gene lost 6 bases, with 12 bases spanning the gap. Germline CDR1 reads SNHLY; CDR2 reads FYNNEI. This CDR3 is built from 14 residues. CDR3 region: CASSEVGGLAEAFF. CDR3 in DNA: TGTGCCAGCAGTGAAGTGGGGGGTTTGGCTGAAGCTTTCTTT.

This clonotype was counted many times. The J gene is TRBJ1-2, the V gene TRBV2; tentative D call: TRBD1 (5 bases). CDR3 size: 14 residues. V shed 4 bases and J shed 2 bases, with 11 bases lying between them. Per germline, CDR1 SNHLY and CDR2 FYNNEI. The CDR3 DNA is TGTGCCAGCAGTGGTCTGCGACAGAACTATGGCTACACCTTC. This sequence encodes CASSGLRQNYGYTF.